The 32 T cell receptor beta chains presented below share a single source sample, sequenced in a study of blood T cell repertoires in COVID-19. TCRdb keeps only in-frame clones here, not all; method: immunoSEQ multiplex PCR. The table records about 500,000 clones, 87% of them present only once. Sequences were obtained from PBMCs or T cells enriched from blood (not recorded which). These receptors came from a woman aged 18-29 years who had recovered from COVID-19.

This clone was observed a single time. The chain has TRBV5-6 and TRBJ2-2, with a possible D match to TRBD2 (6 bases). V lost 5 bases to trimming and J lost 6 bases, with 17 bases between them. This CDR3 has 15 amino acids. Germline lookup yields CDR1 SGHDT and CDR2 YYEEEE. As DNA, the CDR3 is TGTGCCAGCAGGCCGGGACCGGGAGCCGCCGGGGAGCTGTTTTTT. Protein sequence: CASRPGPGAAGELFF.

Only a few counts were recorded for this clone. CDR3 sequence: CASSTGRRDTEAFF. In nucleotides, the CDR3 is TGTGCCAGTAGTACTGGACGGCGGGACACTGAAGCTTTCTTT. This chain uses TRBV19 with TRBJ1-1; D gene ambiguous. The CDR3 totals 14 residues. Germline values: CDR1 LNHDA, CDR2 SQIVND (reference sequence). V lost 4 bases to trimming and J lost 3 bases, with 12 bases between them.

The V call is TRBV9, the J call TRBJ2-7; D not certain. Germline V lookup: CDR1 SGDLS, CDR2 YYNGEE. V lost 0 bases and J lost 3, with 13 bases in between. The CDR3 totals 15 residues. The CDR3 DNA reads TGTGCCAGCAGCGTAGAGGAAGGAGTTCGCTACGAGCAGTACTTC. Translated: CASSVEEGVRYEQYF.

The CDR3 protein is CASTPRAPLPGYTF. The CDR3 bases are TGTGCCAGTACCCCCAGGGCCCCATTGCCGGGCTACACCTTC. V usage is TRBV19 and J usage is TRBJ1-2, with a tentative D call TRBD1 (5 bases). The CDR3 is 14 residues long. V gave up 7 bases and J gave up 8 bases, with 20 bases separating them. The germline CDR1 and CDR2 sequences are LNHDA and SQIVND (reference sequence).

The V gene is TRBV7-9, the J gene TRBJ1-5; possibly TRBD1 for D (5 bases). This CDR3 has 17 amino acids. Germline V lookup: CDR1 SEHNR, CDR2 FQNEAQ (reference sequence). V was cut by 0 bases and J by 6 bases, with 18 bases left in between. CDR3 DNA sequence: TGTGCCAGCAGCTTAGCATTTAATACGCAGGGTGCTCAGCCCCAGCATTTT. This gives the protein CASSLAFNTQGAQPQHF.

The V and J genes are TRBV5-1 and TRBJ2-1, with 8 bases fitting TRBD2. The CDR3 extends over 16 amino acids. The ends lost 2 bases at V and 9 bases at J; junction bases unmatched: 13. The germline V gene has CDR1 SGHRS and CDR2 YFSETQ. Here the CDR3 reads CASSLYSGDTQGEQFF. The CDR3 coding sequence is TGCGCCAGCAGCTTATATAGCGGGGACACTCAAGGTGAGCAGTTCTTC.

The table lists this clone with a count of one. This chain links TRBV2 with TRBJ2-5; D possibly corresponds to TRBD2 (5 bases). Germline CDR1 reads SNHLY; CDR2 reads FYNNEI. This CDR3 is built from 14 residues. V was pared by 6 bases and J by 3 bases, with 14 bases between. The CDR3 coding sequence is TGTGCCAGCAGATACGGGATTTTGAAAGAGACCCAGTACTTC. It yields the protein CASRYGILKETQYF.

The gene calls are TRBV7-9 and TRBJ2-1; D perhaps matches TRBD1 (6 bases). The CDR3 sequence is 14 residues long. Trimming cost V 6 bases and J 8 bases, with 17 bases left between them. CDR1 and CDR2 (germline): SEHNR, FQNEAQ (reference sequence). The CDR3 DNA follows: TGTGCCAGCAGTTTGACAGCCCCAGGGGATGAGCAGTTCTTC. It specifies CASSLTAPGDEQFF.

The CDR3 sequence: CASVRTATEYNEQFF. As DNA, the CDR3 is TGTGCCAGCGTAAGGACAGCAACGGAATACAATGAGCAGTTCTTC. The genes are TRBV6-5 and TRBJ2-1, with D tentatively TRBD1 (6 bases). The CDR3 runs 15 residues. Germline V gene lookup returns CDR1 MNHEY and CDR2 SVGAGI. The germline V and J ends were trimmed by 8 bases and 4 bases, with 18 bases remaining between them.

This chain uses TRBV6-5 with TRBJ2-6, with a weak D call TRBD2 (6 bases). CDR1 and CDR2 (germline): MNHEY, SVGAGI. V lost 7 bases to trimming and J lost 4 bases, with 11 bases between them. This CDR3 contains 14 residues. For the CDR3, the DNA is TGTGCCAGCAAGGAGGGGCTGGGGGCCAACGTCCTGACTTTC. This sequence encodes CASKEGLGANVLTF.

The chain is built from TRBV5-1 and TRBJ2-1; 11 bases map to TRBD1. V shed 0 bases, J shed 8 bases, and the junction held 7 bases outside the gene matches. Germline values: CDR1 SGHRS, CDR2 YFSETQ. The CDR3 totals 16 residues. CDR3 protein: CASSLEGTGGKDEQFF. In DNA form, the CDR3 reads TGCGCCAGCAGCTTGGAAGGGACAGGGGGAAAGGATGAGCAGTTCTTC.

This clone was counted a single time. The chain recombines TRBV5-1 with TRBJ1-3; no definite D call. Germline V gene lookup returns CDR1 SGHRS and CDR2 YFSETQ. The CDR3 runs to 14 residues. The V and J ends lost 3 bases and 4 bases respectively, with 11 bases between them. The CDR3 spells CASSSGPVGNTIYF. In DNA form, the CDR3 reads TGCGCCAGCAGCTCAGGCCCAGTAGGAAACACCATATATTTT.

V is TRBV4-1 and J is TRBJ2-1, with D maybe TRBD1 (6 bases). Looked up from germline, CDR1 is MGHRA and CDR2 is YSYEKL. Trimming pared 0 bases from V and 7 bases from J, leaving 19 bases between. The CDR3 length is 17 residues. The CDR3 loop is CASSQEGAGHAGNEQFF. The CDR3 DNA reads as TGCGCCAGCAGCCAAGAGGGGGCGGGTCATGCGGGTAATGAGCAGTTCTTC.

The count of this clone is one. The chain joins TRBV5-1 to TRBJ2-5; D might be TRBD1 (6 bases). Looked up from germline, CDR1 is SGHRS and CDR2 is YFSETQ. Trimming took 2 bases from V and 1 from J, leaving 12 bases between them. The CDR3 contains 15 residues. The CDR3 loop reads CASSLYGQTQETQYF. In DNA, the CDR3 is TGCGCCAGCAGCTTATATGGACAGACCCAAGAGACCCAGTACTTC.

This clone was picked up a small number of times. The chain links TRBV9 to TRBJ2-2; D may be TRBD2 (6 bases). The CDR3 spans 16 residues. The germline V gene encodes CDR1 SGDLS and CDR2 YYNGEE. V was cut by 0 bases and J by 6 bases, with 15 bases left in between. CDR3: CASSVVGVWEAGELFF. DNA of the CDR3: TGTGCCAGCAGCGTAGTGGGAGTATGGGAGGCCGGGGAGCTGTTTTTT. Drawing the rest from reference TRBV9 and TRBJ2-2, the complete variable domain is DSGVTQTPKHLITATGQRVTLRCSPRSGDLSVYWYQQSLDQGLQFLIQYYNGEERAKGNILERFSAQQFPDLHSELNLSSLELGDSALYFCASSVVGVWEAGELFFGEGSRLTVL.

The V and J genes are TRBV7-6 and TRBJ1-2; D remains unclear. Germline CDR1 is SGHVS and CDR2 is FNYEAQ. CDR3 length: 18 residues. V gave up 2 bases and J gave up 6 bases, with 25 bases separating them. The CDR3 here is CASSLYEGTISGSDGYTF. The CDR3 nucleotides are TGTGCCAGCAGCTTATATGAGGGAACGATTTCGGGATCGGATGGCTACACCTTC.

The chain has TRBV28 and TRBJ1-3, with 8 nucleotides matching TRBD1. Germline V gene sequence: CDR1 MDHEN, CDR2 SYDVKM. This CDR3 has 17 amino acids. J gave up 4 bases and V 8 bases, and 16 bases lay outside the gene matches. CDR3 bases: TGTGCCAGCCAGGCGGGGGGGCAGGGGGCGCGAGGAAACACCATATATTTT. Its protein is CASQAGGQGARGNTIYF. The complete variable domain, with remaining parts taken from reference TRBV28 and TRBJ1-3, reads DVKVTQSSRYLVKRTGEKVFLECVQDMDHENMFWYRQDPGLGLRLIYFSYDVKMKEKGDIPEGYSVSREKKERFSLILESASTNQTSMYLCASQAGGQGARGNTIYFGEGSWLTVV.

In nucleotides, the CDR3 is TGTGCCAGCAGCAGGGACAGAACCACTGAAGCTTTCTTT. Its translation: CASSRDRTTEAFF. The V call is TRBV7-8, the J call TRBJ1-1; 7 nucleotides align to TRBD1. The J segment lost 4 bases and the V segment lost 5 bases, leaving 4 bases of the junction unmatched. Germline V gives CDR1 SGHVS, CDR2 FQNEAQ. This CDR3 has 13 amino acids.

The chain carries TRBV5-4 and TRBJ2-3; weak D call: TRBD1 (6 bases). V was trimmed by 7 bases and J by 3 bases, leaving 21 bases between them. Germline-derived CDR1 and CDR2 are SGHNT and YYREEE (reference sequence). The CDR3 is 16 residues long. The CDR3 loop is CASVSPDQGLTDTQYF. CDR3 nucleotides: TGTGCCAGCGTATCTCCAGACCAGGGGTTGACAGATACGCAGTATTTT.

CDR3 region: CASSSALKEPNTEAFF. Here the CDR3 DNA reads TGCGCCAGCAGCTCGGCCCTCAAGGAGCCGAACACTGAAGCTTTCTTT. The rearrangement uses TRBV5-1 and TRBJ1-1; D is unclear. The V end was cut by 3 bases, the J end by 1 base, with 16 bases between. Looked up from germline, CDR1 is SGHRS and CDR2 is YFSETQ. The CDR3 extends over 16 amino acids.

The J gene is TRBJ1-2, the V gene TRBV12-3 or TRBV12-4, with D unclear. Trimming pared 3 bases from V and 0 bases from J, leaving 5 bases between. The CDR3 has 13 amino acids. CDR3 in DNA: TGTGCCAGCAGTTTCCAAACTAACTATGGCTACACCTTC. It translates to CASSFQTNYGYTF.

The chain uses TRBV5-1 and TRBJ2-1, with 9 bases identical to TRBD1. After removal of 0 bases from V and 10 bases from J, the junction contained 11 bases not matched to a gene. The V gene's germline CDR1 is SGHRS and CDR2 YFSETQ. This CDR3 spans 16 amino acids. The CDR3 region has the DNA TGCGCCAGCAGCTTGGAGCCCGGACAGGGGAGGAAAGAGCAGTTCTTC. This translates into CASSLEPGQGRKEQFF.

The chain joins TRBV12-3 or TRBV12-4 to TRBJ1-3; D is ambiguous. The CDR3 totals 11 residues. V shed 8 bases and J shed 7 bases, with 9 bases lying between them. CDR3 nucleotide sequence: TGTGCCAGCTCCGAACGGAACACCATATATTTT. Encoded protein: CASSERNTIYF.

The genes are TRBV7-6 and TRBJ1-2; 7 bases fit TRBD1. V lost 0 bases, J lost 8 bases, and 9 bases stayed unmatched. Germline loops: CDR1 SGHVS, CDR2 FNYEAQ. The CDR3 totals 15 residues. The CDR3 spells CASSLAFGDRDGYTF. The CDR3 nucleotides are TGTGCCAGCAGCTTAGCGTTTGGAGACAGGGACGGCTACACCTTC.

The rearrangement uses TRBV25-1 and TRBJ2-7, with D possibly TRBD1 on 5 matching bases. Germline V CDR1 and CDR2: MGHDK, SYGVNS. The CDR3 runs 14 residues. The V end lost 3 bases, the J end lost 0 bases, and 9 bases lay between the germline ends. CDR3 in DNA: TGTGCCAGCAGTGAGTCAGACAGCTCCTACGAGCAGTACTTC. It codes for CASSESDSSYEQYF.

The chain uses TRBV28 and TRBJ1-1; D perhaps matches TRBD1 (5 bases). CDR1 is MDHEN, CDR2 SYDVKM, per germline. The V end lost 10 bases, the J end lost 3 bases, and 12 bases lay between the germline ends. The CDR3 spans 12 residues. In DNA, the CDR3 is TGTGCCATCGCGACAGATTACACTGAAGCTTTCTTT. Translation gives CAIATDYTEAFF.

The chain is built from TRBV6-5 and TRBJ2-1; TRBD1 matches at 8 bases. The CDR3 is 13 amino acids. CDR1 and CDR2 (germline): MNHEY, SVGAGI. V trimming: 7 bases; J trimming: 8 bases; junction bases outside the gene matches: 7. The CDR3, as DNA: TGTGCCAGCATCCGGACAGGGATTTATGAGCAGTTCTTC. This codes for CASIRTGIYEQFF.

CDR3 nucleotides: TGTGCCAGCAGCCGGGACAGGACTTACGGTGGCTACACCTTC. This gives the protein CASSRDRTYGGYTF. This rearrangement joins TRBV3-1 (or the pseudogene TRBV3-2) to TRBJ1-2, with 8 positions matching TRBD1. This CDR3 is 14 amino acids long. From germline, CDR1 is LGHDT and CDR2 YNNKEL (reference sequence). V was clipped by 4 bases and J by 7 bases; unmatched bases: 8.

The chain combines TRBV2 with TRBJ1-1; D is unresolved. Trimming took off 7 bases at V and 1 base at J, with 7 bases between the two ends. This CDR3 contains 12 residues. Germline V CDR1 and CDR2: SNHLY, FYNNEI. CDR3 sequence: CASNVRNTEAFF. The CDR3 DNA follows: TGTGCCAGCAACGTCAGGAACACTGAAGCTTTCTTT.

This clone has only a few counts. The chain has TRBV5-1 and TRBJ1-3, with unresolved D. Germline CDR1 reads SGHRS; CDR2 reads YFSETQ. The V and J ends lost 0 bases and 2 bases respectively, with 6 bases between them. The CDR3 consists of 14 residues. CDR3: CASSLDGTGNTIYF. The CDR3 nucleotides read TGCGCCAGCAGCTTGGACGGGACTGGAAACACCATATATTTT.

The rearrangement links TRBV12-5 to TRBJ1-2, with D possibly matching TRBD1 (6 bases). Germline-derived CDR1 and CDR2 are LGHNT and FRNRAP. The CDR3 length is 19 residues. V lost 0 bases and J 8 bases, leaving 28 bases between the germline ends. The CDR3 spells CASGLVLGHPFRDLGGYTF. CDR3 coding DNA: TGTGCTAGTGGTTTGGTACTGGGACACCCTTTTCGCGACCTGGGAGGCTACACCTTC.

The CDR3 is CASSDQGNTEAFF. The CDR3 DNA is TGTGCCAGCAGTGACCAGGGGAACACTGAAGCTTTCTTT. V is TRBV6-1 and J is TRBJ1-1; a possible D gene is TRBD1 (5 bases). The CDR3 sequence is 13 residues long. Trimming left V 3 bases short and J 1 base short, with 6 bases between. Germline V lookup: CDR1 MNHNS, CDR2 SASEGT.